This TCR beta chain was identified in a study of OX40 agonist ivuxolimab in advanced cancers. The CDR3 loop spans 13 amino acids. Germline assignment: CDR1 MNHNS and CDR2 SASEGT. V was trimmed by 8 bases and J by 4 bases, leaving 14 bases between them. Sequencing used immunoSEQ multiplex PCR; TCRdb keeps in-frame clones, though not all of them. The table includes around 80,000 clones, about four fifths detected once. This sequence was found in an adult with an advanced solid tumor such as melanoma, head and neck, liver or kidney cancer. This specimen was CD4+ or CD8+ T cells sorted from blood, taken in a trial of the OX40 agonist ivuxolimab. This chain links TRBV6-1 with TRBJ2-5; TRBD1 might be the D (6 bases). CDR3 protein: CASSRGQPETQYF. The CDR3 DNA is TGTGCCAGCTCCCGGGGACAACCAGAGACCCAGTACTTC.